This TCR beta chain appears in the sequencing data of a study of regulatory T cells in long-lasting Graves disease. Germline V CDR1 and CDR2: MNHEY, SVGEGT. Trimming cost V 5 bases and J 0 bases; bases outside gene matches: 12. The CDR3 is 19 amino acids. Specified time point: newly diagnosed GD, antithyroid drugs for less than 3 months. PBMCs were the source of the RNA used for TCR sequencing. CDR3 regions were amplified by Arm-PCR using iRepertoire HTBI primers to build TCR beta libraries. MiXCR, run by TCRdb on the multiplex PCR reads, gives a single entry per CDR3 protein. The table lists roughly 500,000 distinct CDR3 sequences, about 14% of them singletons. These data are also associated with another study on T cells in Graves' hyperthyroidism and ophthalmopathy.

The sequences come from peripheral blood mononuclear cells (PBMCs), collected at new diagnosis, from a patient treated with antithyroid drugs. The clonotype originates from a woman between 45 and 65 years old with Graves disease. The V and J genes are TRBV6-2 or TRBV6-3 and TRBJ2-1, with 11 bases lining up with TRBD2. The CDR3 region has the DNA TGTGCCAGCAGTGAAGGCGGTCTAGCGGGGGGAAGCTCCTACAATGAGCAGTTCTTC. Its translation is CASSEGGLAGGSSYNEQFF.